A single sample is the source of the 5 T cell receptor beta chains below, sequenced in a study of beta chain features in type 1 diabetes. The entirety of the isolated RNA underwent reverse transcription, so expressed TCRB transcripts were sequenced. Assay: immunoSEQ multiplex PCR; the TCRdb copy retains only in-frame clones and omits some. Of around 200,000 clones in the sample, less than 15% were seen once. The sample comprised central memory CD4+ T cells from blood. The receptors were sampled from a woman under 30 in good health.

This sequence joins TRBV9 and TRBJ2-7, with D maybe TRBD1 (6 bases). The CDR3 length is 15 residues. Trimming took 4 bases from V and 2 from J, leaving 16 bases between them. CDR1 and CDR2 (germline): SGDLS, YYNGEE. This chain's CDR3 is CASSLREQGAYEQYF. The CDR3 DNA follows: TGTGCCAGCAGCCTCCGAGAACAGGGAGCCTACGAGCAGTACTTC.

CDR3 sequence reads: CASSLGGLRDNEQFF. The CDR3 DNA follows: TGCGCCAGCAGCCTAGGAGGTTTGCGTGACAATGAGCAGTTCTTC. V gene TRBV4-1 combines with J gene TRBJ2-1; weak D call: TRBD2 (5 bases). Trimming took 4 bases from V and 5 from J, leaving 15 bases between them. CDR1 and CDR2 (germline): MGHRA, YSYEKL. This CDR3 region has 15 residues.

The CDR3 coding sequence is TGTGCCAGCAGCTTCGACCGGGGAAACGAGCAGTACTTC. Residues: CASSFDRGNEQYF. The gene calls are TRBV5-4 and TRBJ2-7; tentatively, D is TRBD2 (5 bases). The CDR3 is 13 residues long. V was pared by 2 bases and J by 5 bases, with 11 bases between. Germline-derived CDR1 and CDR2 are SGHNT and YYREEE (reference sequence).

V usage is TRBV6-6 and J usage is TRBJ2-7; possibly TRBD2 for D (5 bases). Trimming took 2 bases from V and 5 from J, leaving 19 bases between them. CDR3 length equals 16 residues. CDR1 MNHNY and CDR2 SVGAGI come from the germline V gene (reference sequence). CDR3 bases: TGTGCCAGCAGTTACCCGAATTCGGGGTTCGTAGACGAGCAGTACTTC. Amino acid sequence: CASSYPNSGFVDEQYF.

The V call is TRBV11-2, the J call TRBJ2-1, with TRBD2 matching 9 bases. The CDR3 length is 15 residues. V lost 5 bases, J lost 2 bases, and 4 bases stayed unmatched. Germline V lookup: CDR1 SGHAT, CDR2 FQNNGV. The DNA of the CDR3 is TGTGCCAGCAGCCCCCGGACTAGCGCCTACAATGAGCAGTTCTTC. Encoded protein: CASSPRTSAYNEQFF.